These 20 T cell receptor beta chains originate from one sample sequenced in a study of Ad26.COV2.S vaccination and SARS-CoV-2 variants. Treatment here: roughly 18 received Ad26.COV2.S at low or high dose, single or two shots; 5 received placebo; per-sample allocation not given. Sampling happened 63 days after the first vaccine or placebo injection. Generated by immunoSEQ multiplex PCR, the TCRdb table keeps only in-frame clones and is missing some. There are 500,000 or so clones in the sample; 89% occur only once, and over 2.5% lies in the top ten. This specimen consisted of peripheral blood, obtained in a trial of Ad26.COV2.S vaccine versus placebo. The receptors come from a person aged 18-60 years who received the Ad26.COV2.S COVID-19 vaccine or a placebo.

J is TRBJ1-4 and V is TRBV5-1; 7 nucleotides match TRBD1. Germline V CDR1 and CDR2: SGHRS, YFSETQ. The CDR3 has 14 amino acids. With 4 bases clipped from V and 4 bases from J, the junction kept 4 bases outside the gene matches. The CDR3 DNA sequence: TGCGCCAGCAGCCGGGACAGACTTAATGAAAAACTGTTTTTT. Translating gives CASSRDRLNEKLFF.

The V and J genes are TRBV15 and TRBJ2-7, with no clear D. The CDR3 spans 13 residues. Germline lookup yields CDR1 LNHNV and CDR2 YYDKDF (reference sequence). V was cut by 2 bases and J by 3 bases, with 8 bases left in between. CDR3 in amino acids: CATSRTPLYEQYF. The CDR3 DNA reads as TGTGCCACCAGCAGAACGCCTCTCTACGAGCAGTACTTC.

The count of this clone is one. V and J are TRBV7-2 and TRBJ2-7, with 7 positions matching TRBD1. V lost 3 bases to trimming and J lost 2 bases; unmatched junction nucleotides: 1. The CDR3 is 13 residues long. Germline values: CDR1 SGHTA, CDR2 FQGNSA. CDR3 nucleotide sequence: TGTGCCAGCAGCTTCGGACAGGCCTACGAGCAGTACTTC. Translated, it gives CASSFGQAYEQYF.

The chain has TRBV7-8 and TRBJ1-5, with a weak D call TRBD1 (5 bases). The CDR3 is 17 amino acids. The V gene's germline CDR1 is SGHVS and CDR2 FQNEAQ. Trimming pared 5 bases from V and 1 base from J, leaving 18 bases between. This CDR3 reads CASSPTGPVWSNQPQHF. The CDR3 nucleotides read TGTGCCAGCAGCCCGACGGGACCAGTGTGGAGCAATCAGCCCCAGCATTTT. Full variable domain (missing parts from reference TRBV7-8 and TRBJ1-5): GAGVSQSPRYKVAKRGQDVALRCDPISGHVSLFWYQQALGQGPEFLTYFQNEAQLDKSGLPSDRFFAERPEGSVSTLKIQRTQQEDSAVYLCASSPTGPVWSNQPQHFGDGTRLSIL.

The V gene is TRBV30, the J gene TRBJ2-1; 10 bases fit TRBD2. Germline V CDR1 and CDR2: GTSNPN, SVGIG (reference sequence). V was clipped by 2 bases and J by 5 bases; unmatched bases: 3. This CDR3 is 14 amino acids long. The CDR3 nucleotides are TGTGCCTGGAGTACTGGACTAGCGGACAATGAGCAGTTCTTC. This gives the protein CAWSTGLADNEQFF.

The CDR3 region is CASSPFFGNTEAFF. DNA for the CDR3: TGCGCCAGCAGCCCGTTTTTTGGGAACACTGAAGCTTTCTTT. The chain has TRBV5-1 and TRBJ1-1; no reliable D call. The CDR3 consists of 14 residues. Per germline, CDR1 SGHRS and CDR2 YFSETQ. The ends were cut back, 4 bases at V and 1 base at J, with 11 bases in the middle. Full variable domain (rest looked up from reference TRBV5-1 and TRBJ1-1): KAGVTQTPRYLIKTRGQQVTLSCSPISGHRSVSWYQQTPGQGLQFLFEYFSETQRNKGNFPGRFSGRQFSNSRSEMNVSTLELGDSALYLCASSPFFGNTEAFFGQGTRLTVV.

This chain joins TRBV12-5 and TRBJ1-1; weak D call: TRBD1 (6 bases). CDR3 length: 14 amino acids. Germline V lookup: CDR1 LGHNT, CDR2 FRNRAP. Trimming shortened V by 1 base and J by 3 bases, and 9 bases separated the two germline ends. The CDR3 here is CASGLGGGYTEAFF. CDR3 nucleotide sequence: TGTGCTAGTGGTTTGGGAGGGGGTTACACTGAAGCTTTCTTT. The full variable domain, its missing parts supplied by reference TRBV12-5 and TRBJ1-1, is DARVTQTPRHKVTEMGQEVTMRCQPILGHNTVFWYRQTMMQGLELLAYFRNRAPLDDSGMPKDRFSAEMPDATLATLKIQPSEPRDSAVYFCASGLGGGYTEAFFGQGTRLTVV.

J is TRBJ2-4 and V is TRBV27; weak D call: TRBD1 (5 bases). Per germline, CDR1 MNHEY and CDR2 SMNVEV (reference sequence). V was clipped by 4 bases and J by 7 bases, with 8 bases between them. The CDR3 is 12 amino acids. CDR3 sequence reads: CASSSGHNIQYF. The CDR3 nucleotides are TGTGCCAGCAGTTCCGGACACAACATTCAGTACTTC.

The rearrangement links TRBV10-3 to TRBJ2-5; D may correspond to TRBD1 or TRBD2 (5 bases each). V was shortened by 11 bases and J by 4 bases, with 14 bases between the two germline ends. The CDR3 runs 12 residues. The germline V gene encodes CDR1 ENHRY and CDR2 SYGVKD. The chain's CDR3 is CASGSSGETQYF. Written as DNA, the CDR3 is TGTGCCTCAGGGAGCTCGGGAGAGACCCAGTACTTC.

CDR3: CASSYGGTSGMNEQFF. DNA for the CDR3: TGTGCCAGCAGTTACGGGGGGACTAGCGGGATGAATGAGCAGTTCTTC. This chain connects TRBV6-6 to TRBJ2-1; 13 bases fit TRBD2. The junction had 5 bases not matched to a gene; V was cut back by 2 bases and J by 7 bases. This CDR3 comprises 16 residues. CDR1 is MNHNY and CDR2 is SVGAGI in the germline V gene (reference sequence).

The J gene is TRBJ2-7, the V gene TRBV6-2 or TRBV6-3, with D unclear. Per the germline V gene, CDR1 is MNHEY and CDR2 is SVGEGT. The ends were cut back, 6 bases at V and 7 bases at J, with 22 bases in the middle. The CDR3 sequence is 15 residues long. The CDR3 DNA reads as TGTGCCAGCAGCCTAGGAGTCCTCGGGCCCTCGGAGCAGTACTTC. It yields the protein CASSLGVLGPSEQYF.

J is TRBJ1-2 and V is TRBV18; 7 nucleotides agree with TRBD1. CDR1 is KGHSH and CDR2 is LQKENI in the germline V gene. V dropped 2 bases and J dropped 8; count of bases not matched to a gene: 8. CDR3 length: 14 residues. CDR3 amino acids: CASSPSQGWEGYTF. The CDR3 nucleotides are TGTGCCAGCTCACCATCACAGGGGTGGGAAGGCTACACCTTC. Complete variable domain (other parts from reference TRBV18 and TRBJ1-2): NAGVMQNPRHLVRRRGQEARLRCSPMKGHSHVYWYRQLPEEGLKFMVYLQKENIIDESGMPKERFSAEFPKEGPSILRIQQVVRGDSAAYFCASSPSQGWEGYTFGSGTRLTVV.

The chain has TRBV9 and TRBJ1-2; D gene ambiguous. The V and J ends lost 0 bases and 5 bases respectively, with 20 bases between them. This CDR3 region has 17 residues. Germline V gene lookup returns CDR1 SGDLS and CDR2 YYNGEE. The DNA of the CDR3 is TGTGCCAGCAGCGTAGCTCCCGGGGTCCACGGTCAATATGGCTACACCTTC. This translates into CASSVAPGVHGQYGYTF.

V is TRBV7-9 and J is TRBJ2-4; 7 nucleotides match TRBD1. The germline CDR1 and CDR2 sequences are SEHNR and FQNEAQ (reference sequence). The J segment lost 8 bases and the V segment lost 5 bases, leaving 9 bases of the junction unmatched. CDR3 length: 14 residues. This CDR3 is CASSRQQGTDIQYF. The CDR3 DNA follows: TGTGCCAGCAGCCGACAACAGGGGACGGACATTCAGTACTTC.

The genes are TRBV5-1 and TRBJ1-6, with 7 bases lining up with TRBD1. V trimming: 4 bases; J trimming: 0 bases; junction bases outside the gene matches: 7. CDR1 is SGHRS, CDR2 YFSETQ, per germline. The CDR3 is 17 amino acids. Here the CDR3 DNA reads TGCGCCAGCAGCCCTGGGACAGCGAGCTCCTATAATTCACCCCTCCACTTT. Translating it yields CASSPGTASSYNSPLHF.

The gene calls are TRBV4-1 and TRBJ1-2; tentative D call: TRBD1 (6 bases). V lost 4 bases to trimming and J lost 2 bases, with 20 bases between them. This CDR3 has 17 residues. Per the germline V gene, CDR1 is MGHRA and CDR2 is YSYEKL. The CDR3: CASSLSLGGQGNYGYTF. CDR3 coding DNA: TGCGCCAGCAGCCTTTCTCTAGGCGGGCAGGGGAACTATGGCTACACCTTC.

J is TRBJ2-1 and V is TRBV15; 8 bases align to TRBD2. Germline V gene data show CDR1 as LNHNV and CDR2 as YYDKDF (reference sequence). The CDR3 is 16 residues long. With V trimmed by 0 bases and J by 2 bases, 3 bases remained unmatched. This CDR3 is CATSRDPAGAYNEQFF. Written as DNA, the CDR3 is TGTGCCACCAGCAGAGATCCAGCGGGGGCCTACAATGAGCAGTTCTTC.

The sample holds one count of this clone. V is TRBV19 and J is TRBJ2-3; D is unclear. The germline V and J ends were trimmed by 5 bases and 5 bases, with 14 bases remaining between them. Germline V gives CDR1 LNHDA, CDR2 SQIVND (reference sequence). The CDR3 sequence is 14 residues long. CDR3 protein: CASSRQWYGDTQYF. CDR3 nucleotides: TGTGCCAGTAGTCGACAATGGTATGGAGATACGCAGTATTTT.

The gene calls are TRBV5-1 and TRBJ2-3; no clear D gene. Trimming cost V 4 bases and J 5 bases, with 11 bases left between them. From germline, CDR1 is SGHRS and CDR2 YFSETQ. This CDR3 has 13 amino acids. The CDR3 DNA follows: TGCGCCAGCAGCCCCGCTTCTGGAGATACGCAGTATTTT. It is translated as CASSPASGDTQYF.

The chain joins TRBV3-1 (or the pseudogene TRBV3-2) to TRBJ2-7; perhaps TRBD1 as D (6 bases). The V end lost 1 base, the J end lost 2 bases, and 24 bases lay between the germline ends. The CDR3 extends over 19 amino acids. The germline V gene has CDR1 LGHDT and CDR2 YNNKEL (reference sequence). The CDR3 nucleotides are TGTGCCAGCAGCCAAGGCTGCCAGGGGTCCTCCTATTTCACCTACGAGCAGTACGTC. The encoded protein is CASSQGCQGSSYFTYEQYV.